This TCR beta chain was observed in a study of graft-versus-host responses after intestinal transplantation. For the study at large: Isolated intestinal, liver-intestinal, or multivisceral transplants had been given to the recipients. Among the recipients, all got anti-thymocyte globulin induction and then tacrolimus and steroids for around 3 years.

V lost 4 bases to trimming and J lost 6 bases, with 8 bases between them. The CDR3 contains 12 residues. Data came from immunoSEQ multiplex PCR; TCRdb stores just in-frame clones and leaves some out. The repertoire holds about 85,000 clones, roughly 87% seen once, with about 17% in the top ten. Note on this clone: Its antigen is not identified.

Here the sequenced sample was unstimulated CD8+ T cells sorted from spleen or lymph node cells, taken before intestinal transplant. The source is a human donor who received an intestinal transplant. The chain links TRBV5-3 to TRBJ2-1; no clear D. Being an ORF, TRBV5-3 has a function that is uncertain. CDR3 nucleotides: TGTGCCAGAAGCCCGTCCCGCAATGAGCAGTTCTTC. It codes for CARSPSRNEQFF.